Shown below are 18 T cell receptor beta chains from a single sample sequenced in a study of cytomegalovirus exposure and HLA in healthy donors. PCR was performed using 60 Vbeta and 13 Jbeta primers. Method: immunoSEQ multiplex PCR; TCRdb's copy keeps in-frame clones and lacks some. The table for this sample gives 90,000 to 100,000 clones. Specimen: PBMCs. The origin of the receptors is a woman in her 30s in good health and CMV-seronegative.

The rearrangement joins TRBV4-1 to TRBJ1-5; 11 nucleotides agree with TRBD1. The CDR3 runs 15 residues. Germline assignment: CDR1 MGHRA and CDR2 YSYEKL. V gave up 4 bases and J gave up 6 bases; unmatched junction bases: 5. The CDR3 DNA follows: TGCGCCAGCAGCCCCGGGACAGGGGGTTTTCAGCCCCAGCATTTT. Translated, it gives CASSPGTGGFQPQHF.

V and J are TRBV10-3 and TRBJ2-7; TRBD1 is a possible D gene (5 bases). CDR1 is ENHRY and CDR2 is SYGVKD in the germline V gene. CDR3 length equals 14 residues. The germline V and J ends were trimmed by 0 bases and 1 base, with 7 bases remaining between them. CDR3 region: CAISESRQSYEQYF. In nucleotides, the CDR3 is TGTGCCATCAGTGAGTCCAGACAGTCCTACGAGCAGTACTTC.

This sequence joins TRBV28 and TRBJ1-6; 8 bases are shared with TRBD1. Unmatched junction bases numbered 4, after V lost 6 bases and J lost 9 bases. This CDR3 has 13 residues. The V gene's germline CDR1 is MDHEN and CDR2 SYDVKM. The CDR3 DNA sequence: TGTGCCAGCAGACCAGGGGGCAGTTCACCCCTCCACTTT. Translating it yields CASRPGGSSPLHF.

The genes are TRBV15 and TRBJ2-7; possible D gene TRBD1, 6 bases. Germline lookup yields CDR1 LNHNV and CDR2 YYDKDF (reference sequence). The V end was cut by 0 bases, the J end by 9 bases, with 24 bases between. This CDR3 comprises 17 residues. CDR3 DNA: TGTGCCACCAGCAGAGATCTCCATTTCCAGGGGAAATTGGGGCAGTACTTC. Amino acid sequence: CATSRDLHFQGKLGQYF.

V is TRBV7-2 and J is TRBJ2-1; 8 bases fit TRBD1. From germline, CDR1 is SGHTA and CDR2 FQGNSA. The CDR3 totals 11 residues. The trim removed 6 bases at V and 14 bases at J, leaving 6 bases unmatched. The DNA for the CDR3 is TGTGCCAGCAGGGGACAGGAAGGAGAGTTCTTC. This codes for CASRGQEGEFF.

Here the CDR3 reads CASSFLLTGEETQYF. The CDR3 region has the DNA TGTGCCAGCAGTTTTCTGCTTACAGGGGAAGAGACCCAGTACTTC. The V and J genes are TRBV28 and TRBJ2-5, with TRBD1 matching over 7 bases. V was clipped by 3 bases and J by 3 bases; unmatched bases: 7. CDR3 length: 15 residues. Germline CDR1 MDHEN, CDR2 SYDVKM.

The chain has TRBV5-1 and TRBJ1-1; a possible D gene is TRBD1 (5 bases). The germline CDR1 and CDR2 sequences are SGHRS and YFSETQ. With 0 bases removed from V and 3 bases from J, the gap between germline ends came to 9 bases. The CDR3 spans 14 residues. The CDR3 protein is CASSLVGEDTEAFF. DNA for the CDR3: TGCGCCAGCAGCTTGGTAGGGGAGGACACTGAAGCTTTCTTT.

The rearrangement joins TRBV5-5 to TRBJ1-2, with D possibly matching TRBD1 (6 bases). Germline V CDR1 and CDR2: SGHKS, YYEKEE (reference sequence). This CDR3 is built from 15 residues. The V end lost 5 bases, the J end lost 2 bases, and 16 bases lay between the germline ends. CDR3 sequence (DNA): TGTGCCAGCAGTTTAGACAGGAACTCCAACTATGGCTACACCTTC. Translation: CASSLDRNSNYGYTF.

The chain combines TRBV5-5 with TRBJ2-3; possibly TRBD1 for D (6 bases). The CDR3 covers 14 residues. Trimming cost V 0 bases and J 4 bases, with 9 bases left between them. The germline V gene encodes CDR1 SGHKS and CDR2 YYEKEE (reference sequence). CDR3 sequence reads: CASSLEGVSDTQYF. The CDR3 DNA follows: TGTGCCAGCAGCTTGGAGGGGGTGTCAGATACGCAGTATTTT.

V is TRBV29-1 and J is TRBJ2-7, with TRBD2 identical over 9 bases. V was clipped by 6 bases and J by 7 bases; unmatched bases: 13. Germline V lookup: CDR1 SQVTM, CDR2 ANQGSEA. CDR3 length: 14 residues. The CDR3 sequence is CSVETSGAGWEQYF. CDR3 DNA sequence: TGCAGCGTGGAGACTAGCGGAGCGGGTTGGGAGCAGTACTTC.

CDR3 DNA: TGTGCCAGTAGTACCCTCGGGGGGGTTTCCTACGAGCAGTACTTC. It is translated as CASSTLGGVSYEQYF. The chain carries TRBV19 and TRBJ2-7, with 8 bases fitting TRBD2. Trimming took 4 bases from V and 1 from J; bases not matched to a gene: 6. CDR1 LNHDA and CDR2 SQIVND come from the germline V gene (reference sequence). The CDR3 runs to 15 residues.

The chain uses TRBV5-6 and TRBJ2-7; D might be TRBD1 (6 bases). The CDR3 length is 13 residues. The germline gives CDR1 SGHDT, CDR2 YYEEEE. Trimming cost V 6 bases and J 0 bases, with 10 bases left between them. The CDR3 loop is CASIRTDSYEQYF. CDR3 DNA sequence: TGTGCCAGCATCCGGACAGACTCCTACGAGCAGTACTTC. The full variable domain, completed using reference TRBV5-6 and TRBJ2-7, is DAGVTQSPTHLIKTRGQQVTLRCSPKSGHDTVSWYQQALGQGPQFIFQYYEEEERQRGNFPDRFSGHQFPNYSSELNVNALLLGDSALYLCASIRTDSYEQYFGPGTRLTVT.

The V call is TRBV9, the J call TRBJ2-5; TRBD1 aligns across 9 bases. The end of the DNA fits TRBJ2-7 better, so the J call may be wrong. Germline CDR1 is SGDLS and CDR2 is YYNGEE. This CDR3 has 15 amino acids. CDR3 sequence: CASSVTGQGAYEQYF. CDR3 DNA sequence: TGTGCCAGCAGCGTAACGGGACAGGGTGCCTACGAGCAGTACTTC.

J is TRBJ2-1 and V is TRBV6-4, with D perhaps TRBD1 (5 bases). The CDR3 sequence is 15 residues long. CDR1 and CDR2 from the germline V gene are MRHNA and SNTAGT. Deletions cut 6 bases from V and 0 bases from J, with 12 bases between. The CDR3 sequence: CASRPTGFSYNEQFF. The CDR3 DNA sequence: TGTGCCAGCAGACCTACAGGCTTCTCCTACAATGAGCAGTTCTTC.

The rearrangement uses TRBV9 and TRBJ2-3, with TRBD2 as a possible D gene (6 bases). CDR1 is SGDLS and CDR2 is YYNGEE in the germline V gene. The V end was cut by 2 bases, the J end by 6 bases, with 22 bases between. The CDR3 runs to 17 residues. The CDR3 sequence: CASSVHNRDWGRDTQYF. In nucleotides, the CDR3 is TGTGCCAGCAGCGTCCATAACCGGGACTGGGGTCGGGATACGCAGTATTTT. The whole variable domain, remainder taken from reference TRBV9 and TRBJ2-3, is DSGVTQTPKHLITATGQRVTLRCSPRSGDLSVYWYQQSLDQGLQFLIQYYNGEERAKGNILERFSAQQFPDLHSELNLSSLELGDSALYFCASSVHNRDWGRDTQYFGPGTRLTVL.

V is TRBV10-3 and J is TRBJ1-1, with TRBD1 matching 10 bases. Germline values: CDR1 ENHRY, CDR2 SYGVKD. Losses at the gene ends were 10 bases for V and 6 bases for J; bases not matched to a gene: 11. The CDR3 is 14 amino acids. The CDR3 is CATTDRGQGSEAFF. CDR3 nucleotides: TGTGCCACCACAGACAGGGGGCAAGGCTCTGAAGCTTTCTTT.

The rearrangement uses TRBV6-5 and TRBJ2-7; 10 bases match TRBD2. J lost 2 bases, V lost 5 bases, and 3 bases had no gene match. Germline V gives CDR1 MNHEY, CDR2 SVGAGI. The CDR3 consists of 14 residues. The CDR3 DNA is TGTGCCAGCAGTCTAGCGGGAGTCGCCTACGAGCAGTACTTC. The encoded protein is CASSLAGVAYEQYF.

The chain employs TRBV6-5 and TRBJ2-3; a weak D match, TRBD2 (5 bases). Germline V CDR1 and CDR2: MNHEY, SVGAGI. V lost 2 bases, J lost 5 bases, and 5 bases lay in between. This CDR3 is built from 12 residues. The CDR3 DNA is TGTGCCAGCAGTTACCGGGGAGATACGCAGTATTTT. Protein product: CASSYRGDTQYF.